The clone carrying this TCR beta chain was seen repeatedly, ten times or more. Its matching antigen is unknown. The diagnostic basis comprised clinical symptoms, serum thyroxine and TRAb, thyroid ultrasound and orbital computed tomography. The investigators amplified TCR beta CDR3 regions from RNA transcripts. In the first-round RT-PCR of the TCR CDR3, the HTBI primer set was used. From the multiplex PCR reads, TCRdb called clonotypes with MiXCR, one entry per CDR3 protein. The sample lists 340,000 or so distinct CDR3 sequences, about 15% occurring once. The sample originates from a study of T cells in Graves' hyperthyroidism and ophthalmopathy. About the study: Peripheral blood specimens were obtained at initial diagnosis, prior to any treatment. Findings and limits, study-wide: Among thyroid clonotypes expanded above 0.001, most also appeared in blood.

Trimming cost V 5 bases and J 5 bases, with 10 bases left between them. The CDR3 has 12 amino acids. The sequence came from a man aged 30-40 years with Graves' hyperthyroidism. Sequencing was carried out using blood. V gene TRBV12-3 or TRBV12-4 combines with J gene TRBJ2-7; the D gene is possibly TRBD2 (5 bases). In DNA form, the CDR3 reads TGTGCCAGCAGTCCCTTCGGGGACGAGCAGTACTTC. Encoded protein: CASSPFGDEQYF.